This TCR beta chain derives from a study of control samples from healthy donors and cancer patients. Measured with immunoSEQ multiplex PCR; TCRdb has only the in-frame clones, and not every one. The sample consists of about 72,000 clones, approximately 92% of them appearing once. This CDR3 is 13 amino acids long. Trimming shortened V by 9 bases and J by 7 bases, and 12 bases separated the two germline ends. Germline V lookup: CDR1 KGHDR, CDR2 SFDVKD. The sequence came from a woman aged 55-70 years in good health. The chain has TRBV24-1 and TRBJ1-6; D is unclear. The sequenced sample consisted of blood. As DNA, the CDR3 is TGTGCCACCCAAGGACTCTCAAATTCACCCCTCCACTTT. This codes for CATQGLSNSPLHF.